This TCR beta chain is from a study of CD8 T cells in Susac syndrome. Study observations and caveats: As the study acknowledged, the number of individuals in its TCR sequencing and HLA analysis was relatively small.

The multiple sclerosis controls were treatment-naive patients with relapsing-remitting disease that was stable or active. TEMRA cells were FACS-enriched, unlike CD8+ and CD4+ T cells, which were negatively isolated. With respect to this clonotype: Antigen: not known.

An amount of RNA that ranged from about 0.45 to 1 ug was reverse transcribed with random hexamers. Amplification of TCR beta CDR3 used immunoSEQ multiplex PCR across 54 Vbeta and 13 Jbeta. One entry per CDR3 protein results from TCRdb running MiXCR on the immunoSEQ multiplex PCR reads. The sample contains approximately 70,000 distinct CDR3 sequences, approximately 96% of which appear only once. Germline V gene lookup returns CDR1 SGHRS and CDR2 YFSETQ. The CDR3 is 13 amino acids. Trimming took 4 bases from V and 5 from J, leaving 10 bases between them. Sequencing input: CD4+ T cells from PBMCs. The chain uses TRBV5-1 and TRBJ1-5, with a weak D call TRBD1 (5 bases). The TCR sequence derives from a human donor with multiple sclerosis. The CDR3 coding sequence is TGCGCCAGCAGCCCTGACAGTGATCAGCCCCAGCATTTT. Its protein is CASSPDSDQPQHF.